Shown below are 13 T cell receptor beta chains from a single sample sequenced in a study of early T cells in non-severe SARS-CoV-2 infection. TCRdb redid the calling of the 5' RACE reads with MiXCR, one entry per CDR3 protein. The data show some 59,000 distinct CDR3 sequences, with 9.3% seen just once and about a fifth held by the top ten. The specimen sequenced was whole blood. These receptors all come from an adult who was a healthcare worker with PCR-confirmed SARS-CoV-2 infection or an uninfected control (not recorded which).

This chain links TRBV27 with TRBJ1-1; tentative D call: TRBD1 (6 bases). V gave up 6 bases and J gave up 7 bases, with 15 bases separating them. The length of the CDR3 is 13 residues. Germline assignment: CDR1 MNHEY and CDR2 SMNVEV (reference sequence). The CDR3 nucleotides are TGTGCCAGCAGGTACATGGGGGCCGTTGAAGCTTTCTTT. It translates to CASRYMGAVEAFF.

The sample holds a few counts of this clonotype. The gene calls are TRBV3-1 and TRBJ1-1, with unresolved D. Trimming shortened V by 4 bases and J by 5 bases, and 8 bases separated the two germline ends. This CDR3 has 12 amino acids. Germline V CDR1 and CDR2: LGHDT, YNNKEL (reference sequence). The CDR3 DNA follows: TGTGCCAGCAGCCCCGATCGGACTGAAGCTTTCTTT. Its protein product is CASSPDRTEAFF.

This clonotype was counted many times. CDR3 nucleotide sequence: TGCGCCAGCAGCCTTGGCCCGACGCGGGGCAATCAGCCCCAGCATTTT. It specifies CASSLGPTRGNQPQHF. This chain connects TRBV5-1 to TRBJ1-5; D unclear. CDR1 and CDR2 from the germline V gene are SGHRS and YFSETQ. Deletions cut 4 bases from V and 2 bases from J, with 16 bases between. The CDR3 is 16 amino acids.

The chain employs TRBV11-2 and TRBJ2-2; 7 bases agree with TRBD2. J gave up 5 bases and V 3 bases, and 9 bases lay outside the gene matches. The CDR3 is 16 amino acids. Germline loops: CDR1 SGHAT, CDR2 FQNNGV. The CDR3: CASSFNSGAGTGELFF. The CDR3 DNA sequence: TGTGCCAGCAGCTTCAACAGCGGGGCCGGGACCGGGGAGCTGTTTTTT.

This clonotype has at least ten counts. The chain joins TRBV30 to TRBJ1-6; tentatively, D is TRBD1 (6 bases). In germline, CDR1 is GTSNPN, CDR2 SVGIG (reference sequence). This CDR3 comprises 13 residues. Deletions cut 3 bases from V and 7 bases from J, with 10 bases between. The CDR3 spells CAWSMDSNSPLHF. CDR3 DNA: TGTGCCTGGAGCATGGACAGCAATTCACCCCTCCACTTT.

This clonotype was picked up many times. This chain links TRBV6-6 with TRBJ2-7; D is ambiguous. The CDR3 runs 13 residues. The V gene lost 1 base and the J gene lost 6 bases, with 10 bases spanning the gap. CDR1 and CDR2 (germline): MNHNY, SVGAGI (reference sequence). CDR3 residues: CASSYFGVREQYF. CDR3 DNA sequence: TGTGCCAGCAGTTACTTTGGAGTCCGCGAGCAGTACTTC.

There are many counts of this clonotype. The CDR3 DNA is TGTGCCAGTAGTTCTATCCTAGTACAGGGAAATGAGCAGTTCTTC. Translating gives CASSSILVQGNEQFF. J is TRBJ2-1 and V is TRBV19; perhaps TRBD1 as D (6 bases). Trimming left V 5 bases short and J 7 bases short, with 18 bases between. This CDR3 spans 15 amino acids. CDR1 and CDR2 from the germline V gene are LNHDA and SQIVND (reference sequence).

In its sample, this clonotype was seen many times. The CDR3 region has the DNA TGTGCCAGCAGCCAACAAACAGGGAACACTGAAGCTTTCTTT. Translated: CASSQQTGNTEAFF. This sequence joins TRBV7-9 and TRBJ1-1, with TRBD1 as a possible D gene (5 bases). The V gene lost 5 bases and the J gene lost 1 base, with 11 bases spanning the gap. Germline CDR1 and CDR2: SEHNR and FQNEAQ (reference sequence). The CDR3 length is 14 residues.

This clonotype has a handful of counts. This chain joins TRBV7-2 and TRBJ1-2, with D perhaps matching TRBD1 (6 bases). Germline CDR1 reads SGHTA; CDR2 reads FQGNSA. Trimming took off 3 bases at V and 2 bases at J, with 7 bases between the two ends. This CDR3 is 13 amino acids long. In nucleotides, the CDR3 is TGTGCCAGCAGCTTCGGACAGAACTATGGCTACACCTTC. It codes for CASSFGQNYGYTF.

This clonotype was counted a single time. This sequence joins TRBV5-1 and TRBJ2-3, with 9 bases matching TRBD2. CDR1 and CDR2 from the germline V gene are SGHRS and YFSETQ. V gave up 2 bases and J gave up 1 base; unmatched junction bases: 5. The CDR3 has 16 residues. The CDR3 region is CASSFLAGQGTDTQYF. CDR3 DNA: TGCGCCAGCAGCTTCCTAGCGGGGCAAGGCACAGATACGCAGTATTTT.

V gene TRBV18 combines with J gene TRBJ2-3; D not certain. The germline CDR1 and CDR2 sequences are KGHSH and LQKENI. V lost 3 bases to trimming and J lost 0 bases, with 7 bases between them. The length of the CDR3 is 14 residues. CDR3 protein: CASSPTGSTDTQYF. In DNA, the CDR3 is TGTGCCAGCTCACCCACGGGCAGCACAGATACGCAGTATTTT.

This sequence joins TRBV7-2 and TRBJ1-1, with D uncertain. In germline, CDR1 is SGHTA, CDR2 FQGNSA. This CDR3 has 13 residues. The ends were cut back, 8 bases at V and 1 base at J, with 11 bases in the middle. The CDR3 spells CASAPQRNTEAFF. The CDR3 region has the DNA TGTGCCAGCGCCCCACAACGGAACACTGAAGCTTTCTTT.

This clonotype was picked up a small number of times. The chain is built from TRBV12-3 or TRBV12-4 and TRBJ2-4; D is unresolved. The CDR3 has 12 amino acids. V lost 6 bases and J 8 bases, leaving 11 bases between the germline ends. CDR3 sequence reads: CASSPSKDIQYF. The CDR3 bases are TGTGCCAGCAGCCCCAGTAAGGACATTCAGTACTTC.